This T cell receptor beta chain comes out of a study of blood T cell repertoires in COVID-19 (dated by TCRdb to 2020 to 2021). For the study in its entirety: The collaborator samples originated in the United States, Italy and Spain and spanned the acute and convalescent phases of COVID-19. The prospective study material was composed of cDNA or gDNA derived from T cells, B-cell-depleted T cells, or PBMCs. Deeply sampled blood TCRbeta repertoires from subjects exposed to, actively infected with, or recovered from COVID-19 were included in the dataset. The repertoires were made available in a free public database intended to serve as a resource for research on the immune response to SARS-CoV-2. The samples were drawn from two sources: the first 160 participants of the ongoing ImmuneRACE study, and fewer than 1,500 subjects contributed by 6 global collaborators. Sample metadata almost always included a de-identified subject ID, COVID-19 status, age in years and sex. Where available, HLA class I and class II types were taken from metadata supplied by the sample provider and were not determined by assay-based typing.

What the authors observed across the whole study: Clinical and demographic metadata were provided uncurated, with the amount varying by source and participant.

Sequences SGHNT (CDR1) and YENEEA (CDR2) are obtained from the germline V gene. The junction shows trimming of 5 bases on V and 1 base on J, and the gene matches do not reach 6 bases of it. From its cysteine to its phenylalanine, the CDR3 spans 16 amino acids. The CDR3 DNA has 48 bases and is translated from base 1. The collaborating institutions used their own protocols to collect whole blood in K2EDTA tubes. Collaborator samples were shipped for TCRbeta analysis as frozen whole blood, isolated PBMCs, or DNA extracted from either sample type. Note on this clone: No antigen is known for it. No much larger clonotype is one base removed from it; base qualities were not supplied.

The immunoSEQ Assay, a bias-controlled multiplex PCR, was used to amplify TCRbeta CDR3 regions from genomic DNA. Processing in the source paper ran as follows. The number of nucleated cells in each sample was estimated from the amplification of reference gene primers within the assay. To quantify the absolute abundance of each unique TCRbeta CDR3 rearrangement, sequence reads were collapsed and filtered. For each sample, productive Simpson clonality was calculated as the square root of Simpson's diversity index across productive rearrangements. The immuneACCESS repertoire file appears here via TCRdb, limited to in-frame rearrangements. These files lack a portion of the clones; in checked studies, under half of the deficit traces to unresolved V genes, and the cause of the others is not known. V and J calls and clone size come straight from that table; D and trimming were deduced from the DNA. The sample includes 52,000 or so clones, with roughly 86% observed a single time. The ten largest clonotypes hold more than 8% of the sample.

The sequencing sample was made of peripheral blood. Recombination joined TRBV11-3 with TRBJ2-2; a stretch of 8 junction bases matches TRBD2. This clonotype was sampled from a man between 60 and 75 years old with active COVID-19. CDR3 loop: CASSPLAGMNTGELFF. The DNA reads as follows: TGTGCCAGCAGCCCTTTAGCGGGGATGAACACCGGGGAGCTGTTTTTT. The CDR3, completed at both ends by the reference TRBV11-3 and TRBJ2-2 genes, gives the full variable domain EAGVVQSPRYKIIEKKQPVAFWCNPISGHNTLYWYLQNLGQGPELLIRYENEEAVDDSQLPKDRFSAERLKGVDSTLKIQPAELGDSAVYLCASSPLAGMNTGELFFGEGSRLTVL.